The sample holds a few counts of the clone carrying this TCR beta chain. Antigen unknown. The CDR3 covers 13 residues. From germline, CDR1 is SQVTM and CDR2 ANQGSEA. Deletions cut 5 bases from V and 6 bases from J, with 16 bases between. The source of the sample is a study of cytomegalovirus exposure and HLA in healthy donors. Study results and caveats: Earlier analysis looked at TCR beta V segments, and most were productive about 90% or about 30% of the time. Under in vitro conditions, a few CMV-associated chains were confirmed as specific for CMV antigens.

Both 60 Vbeta primers and 13 Jbeta primers went into the PCR. Repertoires were generated with immunoSEQ multiplex PCR, while TCRdb's copy carries only in-frame clones and drops some. The sample includes 180,000 or so clones, 60% to 80% of them seen just once. The sequenced sample consisted of PBMCs. The rearrangement joins TRBV29-1 to TRBJ1-2, with D perhaps TRBD1 (6 bases). The origin of this receptor is a middle-aged man in good health and CMV-seropositive. CDR3 in DNA: TGCAGCGTTAAACAGGACAGCAGGAATGGCTACACCTTC. Amino acids: CSVKQDSRNGYTF. Drawing the rest from reference TRBV29-1 and TRBJ1-2, the complete variable domain is SAVISQKPSRDICQRGTSLTIQCQVDSQVTMMFWYRQQPGQSLTLIATANQGSEATYESGFVIDKFPISRPNLTFSTLTVSNMSPEDSSIYLCSVKQDSRNGYTFGSGTRLTVV.